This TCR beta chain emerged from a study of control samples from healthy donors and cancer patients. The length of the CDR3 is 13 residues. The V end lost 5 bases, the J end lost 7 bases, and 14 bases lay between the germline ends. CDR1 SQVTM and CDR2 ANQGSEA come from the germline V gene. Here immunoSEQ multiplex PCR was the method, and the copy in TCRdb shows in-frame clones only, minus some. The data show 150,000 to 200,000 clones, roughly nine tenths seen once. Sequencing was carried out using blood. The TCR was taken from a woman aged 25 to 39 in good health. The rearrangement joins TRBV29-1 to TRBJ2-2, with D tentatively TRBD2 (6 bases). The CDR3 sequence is CSVPRGSGGELFF. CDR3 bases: TGCAGCGTTCCACGGGGGAGTGGCGGGGAGCTGTTTTTT.